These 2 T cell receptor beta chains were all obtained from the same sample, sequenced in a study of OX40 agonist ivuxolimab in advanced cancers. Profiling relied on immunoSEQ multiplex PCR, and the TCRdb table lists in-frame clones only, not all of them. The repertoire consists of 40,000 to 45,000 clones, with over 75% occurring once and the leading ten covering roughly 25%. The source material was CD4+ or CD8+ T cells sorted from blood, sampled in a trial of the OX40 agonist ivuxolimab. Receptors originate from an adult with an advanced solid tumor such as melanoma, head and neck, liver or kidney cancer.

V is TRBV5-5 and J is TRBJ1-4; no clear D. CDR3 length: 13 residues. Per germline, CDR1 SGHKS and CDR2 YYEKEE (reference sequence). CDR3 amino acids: CATADHSSEKLFF. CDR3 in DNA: TGTGCAACAGCAGATCACTCGAGTGAAAAACTGTTTTTT.

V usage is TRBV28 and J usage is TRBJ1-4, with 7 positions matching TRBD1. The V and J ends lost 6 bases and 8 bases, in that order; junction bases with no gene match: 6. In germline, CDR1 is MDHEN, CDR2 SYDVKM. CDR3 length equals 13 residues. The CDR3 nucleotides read TGTGCCAGCAGCCCAGGGGGAGTAGAAAAACTGTTTTTT. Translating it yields CASSPGGVEKLFF.